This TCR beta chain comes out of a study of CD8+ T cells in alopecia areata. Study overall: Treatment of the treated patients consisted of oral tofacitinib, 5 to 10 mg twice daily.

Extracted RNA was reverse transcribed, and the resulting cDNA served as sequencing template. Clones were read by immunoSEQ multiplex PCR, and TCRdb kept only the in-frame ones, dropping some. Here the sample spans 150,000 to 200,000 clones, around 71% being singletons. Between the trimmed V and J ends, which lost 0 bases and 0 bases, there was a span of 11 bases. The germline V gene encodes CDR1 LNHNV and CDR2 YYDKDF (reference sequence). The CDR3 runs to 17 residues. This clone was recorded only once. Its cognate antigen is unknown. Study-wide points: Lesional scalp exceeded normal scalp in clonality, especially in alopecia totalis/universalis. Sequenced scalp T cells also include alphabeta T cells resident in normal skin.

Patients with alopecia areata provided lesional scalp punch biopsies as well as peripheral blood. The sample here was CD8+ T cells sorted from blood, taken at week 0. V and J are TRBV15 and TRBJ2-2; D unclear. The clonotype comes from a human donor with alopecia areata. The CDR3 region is CATSRDLGFANTGELFF. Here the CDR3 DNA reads TGTGCCACCAGCAGAGATCTGGGTTTCGCGAACACCGGGGAGCTGTTTTTT.